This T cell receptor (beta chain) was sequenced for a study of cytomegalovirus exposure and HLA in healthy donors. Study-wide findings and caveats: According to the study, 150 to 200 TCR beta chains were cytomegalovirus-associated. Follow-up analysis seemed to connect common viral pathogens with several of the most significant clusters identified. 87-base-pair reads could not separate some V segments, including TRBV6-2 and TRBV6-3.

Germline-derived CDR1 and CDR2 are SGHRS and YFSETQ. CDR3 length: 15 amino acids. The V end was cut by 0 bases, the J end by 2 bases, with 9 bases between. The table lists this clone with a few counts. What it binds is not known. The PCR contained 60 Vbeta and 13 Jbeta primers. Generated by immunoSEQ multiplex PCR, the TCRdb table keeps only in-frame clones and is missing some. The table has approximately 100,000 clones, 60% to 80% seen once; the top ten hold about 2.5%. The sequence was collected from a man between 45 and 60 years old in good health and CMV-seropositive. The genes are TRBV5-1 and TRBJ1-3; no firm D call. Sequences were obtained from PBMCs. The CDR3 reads CASSLAATAGNTIYF. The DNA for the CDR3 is TGCGCCAGCAGCTTGGCCGCTACAGCTGGAAACACCATATATTTT.